The 18 T cell receptor beta chains given below trace back to one sample, sequenced in a study of blood T cell repertoires in COVID-19. Libraries were prepared by immunoSEQ multiplex PCR; TCRdb keeps only in-frame clonotypes and omits some of them. This sample has around 170,000 clones, with roughly four fifths found just once. What was sequenced was peripheral blood. The receptors were gathered from a woman aged 70 to 79 with COVID-19, enrolled during active disease.

Comment on this clone: The same CDR3 is also encoded by other DNA sequences in this sample. This chain's CDR3 is CASSSSSYEQYF. The CDR3 DNA follows: TGTGCCAGCAGCTCGAGCTCCTACGAGCAGTACTTC. The rearrangement joins TRBV7-2 to TRBJ2-7; D call uncertain. The CDR3 loop spans 12 amino acids. CDR1 and CDR2 (germline): SGHTA, FQGNSA. V was trimmed by 4 bases and J by 0 bases, leaving 4 bases between them. Drawing the rest from reference TRBV7-2 and TRBJ2-7, the complete variable domain is GAGVSQSPSNKVTEKGKDVELRCDPISGHTALYWYRQSLGQGLEFLIYFQGNSAPDKSGLPSDRFSAERTGGSVSTLTIQRTQQEDSAVYLCASSSSSYEQYFGPGTRLTVT.

The chain links TRBV7-9 to TRBJ1-5; unclear D gene. This CDR3 has 13 residues. Trimming took 1 base from V and 5 from J, leaving 6 bases between them. CDR1 is SEHNR and CDR2 is FQNEAQ in the germline V gene (reference sequence). The CDR3 loop reads CASSLGPDQPQHF. In DNA, the CDR3 is TGTGCCAGCAGCTTAGGTCCAGATCAGCCCCAGCATTTT.

This chain joins TRBV5-6 and TRBJ2-7, with D possibly being TRBD2 (5 bases). Trimming cost V 5 bases and J 2 bases, with 20 bases left between them. CDR1 and CDR2 from the germline V gene are SGHDT and YYEEEE. The CDR3 sequence is 16 residues long. The CDR3 bases are TGTGCCAGCAGTGGAGGACCGGGTAATGGGCCCTACGAGCAGTACTTC. This encodes CASSGGPGNGPYEQYF.

This sequence joins TRBV7-2 and TRBJ2-2; 9 bases match TRBD2. CDR1 is SGHTA and CDR2 is FQGNSA in the germline V gene. This CDR3 is built from 16 residues. V trimming: 3 bases; J trimming: 1 base; junction bases outside the gene matches: 3. The CDR3 nucleotides are TGTGCCAGCAGCTTGACTAGCGGAATGAACACCGGGGAGCTGTTTTTT. This sequence encodes CASSLTSGMNTGELFF. Looking up the rest from reference TRBV7-2 and TRBJ2-2 gives the full variable domain: GAGVSQSPSNKVTEKGKDVELRCDPISGHTALYWYRQSLGQGLEFLIYFQGNSAPDKSGLPSDRFSAERTGGSVSTLTIQRTQQEDSAVYLCASSLTSGMNTGELFFGEGSRLTVL.

The chain links TRBV30 to TRBJ1-5, with 8 positions matching TRBD1. Germline-derived CDR1 and CDR2 are GTSNPN and SVGIG (reference sequence). After removal of 0 bases from V and 0 bases from J, the junction contained 16 bases not matched to a gene. The CDR3 is 20 amino acids. DNA of the CDR3: TGTGCCTGGAGTGTAGGGGTGGCCTCGGACAGGGCTTTTAGCAATCAGCCCCAGCATTTT. The encoded protein is CAWSVGVASDRAFSNQPQHF.

The chain recombines TRBV19 with TRBJ1-1; the D gene is possibly TRBD1 (6 bases). Trimming removed 3 bases from V and 2 bases from J, with 16 bases in between. CDR3 size: 16 residues. The germline V gene has CDR1 LNHDA and CDR2 SQIVND (reference sequence). The DNA for the CDR3 is TGTGCCAGTAGTATTACAGGGATTAGGGGAAACACTGAAGCTTTCTTT. Translated, it gives CASSITGIRGNTEAFF.

This chain joins TRBV29-1 and TRBJ1-4; 8 bases fit TRBD1. This CDR3 is 13 amino acids long. V lost 7 bases to trimming and J lost 7 bases; unmatched junction nucleotides: 8. CDR1 SQVTM and CDR2 ANQGSEA come from the germline V gene. CDR3 DNA sequence: TGCAGCGGTGGAGGTACAGGGGGTGAAAAACTGTTTTTT. This sequence encodes CSGGGTGGEKLFF.

The chain combines TRBV7-2 with TRBJ2-7, with TRBD1 matching 7 bases. The CDR3 has 14 residues. The junction had 6 bases not matched to a gene; V was cut back by 5 bases and J by 2 bases. Germline loops: CDR1 SGHTA, CDR2 FQGNSA. The CDR3 sequence is CASSRLGQAYEQYF. The CDR3, as DNA: TGTGCCAGCAGCCGCCTAGGACAGGCCTACGAGCAGTACTTC.

The genes are TRBV5-1 and TRBJ1-1; TRBD1 is a possible D gene (6 bases). Trimming stripped 6 bases from V and 3 bases from J, with 12 bases between. Germline CDR1 and CDR2: SGHRS and YFSETQ. There are 13 residues in the CDR3. The CDR3 here is CASTSPGDTEAFF. The CDR3 DNA reads TGCGCCAGCACGAGCCCAGGGGACACTGAAGCTTTCTTT.

This chain joins TRBV18 and TRBJ2-4, with 8 nucleotides matching TRBD2. There are 17 residues in the CDR3. The J segment lost 3 bases and the V segment lost 4 bases, leaving 11 bases of the junction unmatched. Germline V lookup: CDR1 KGHSH, CDR2 LQKENI. The CDR3 region has the DNA TGTGCCAGCTCACATGACAGAGCGGGAGCAGGCAAAAACATTCAGTACTTC. Translation gives CASSHDRAGAGKNIQYF. Full variable domain (outside the CDR3, taken from reference TRBV18 and TRBJ2-4): NAGVMQNPRHLVRRRGQEARLRCSPMKGHSHVYWYRQLPEEGLKFMVYLQKENIIDESGMPKERFSAEFPKEGPSILRIQQVVRGDSAAYFCASSHDRAGAGKNIQYFGAGTRLSVL.

The chain recombines TRBV2 with TRBJ2-3; 7 bases align to TRBD1. Germline-derived CDR1 and CDR2 are SNHLY and FYNNEI. The CDR3 spans 15 residues. V shed 10 bases, J shed 0 bases, and the junction held 10 bases outside the gene matches. CDR3 sequence (DNA): TGTGCCACCGCTCGGGACAGTTATAGCACAGATACGCAGTATTTT. This gives the protein CATARDSYSTDTQYF.

The chain combines TRBV19 with TRBJ1-5; D remains unclear. Germline values: CDR1 LNHDA, CDR2 SQIVND (reference sequence). Trimming cost V 6 bases and J 4 bases, with 10 bases left between them. The CDR3 length is 13 residues. CDR3 coding DNA: TGTGCCAGTAGCTTACAGCAAAATCAGCCCCAGCATTTT. Its translation: CASSLQQNQPQHF.

This sequence joins TRBV30 and TRBJ2-3; 8 positions agree with TRBD1. Germline-derived CDR1 and CDR2 are GTSNPN and SVGIG (reference sequence). The CDR3 has 16 amino acids. The junction had 11 bases not matched to a gene; V was cut back by 2 bases and J by 4 bases. The CDR3 region is CAWSFGDRSGADTQYF. The CDR3 coding sequence is TGTGCCTGGAGTTTCGGGGACAGGTCGGGGGCAGATACGCAGTATTTT.

This chain connects TRBV6-1 to TRBJ2-1; D unresolved. The CDR3 spans 14 residues. V was trimmed by 3 bases and J by 6 bases, leaving 12 bases between them. Germline CDR1 reads MNHNS; CDR2 reads SASEGT. CDR3 sequence reads: CASSDRFGINEQFF. The CDR3 region has the DNA TGTGCCAGCAGTGACCGGTTCGGTATCAATGAGCAGTTCTTC.

The chain carries TRBV30 and TRBJ1-1; D perhaps matches TRBD1 (6 bases). Germline CDR1 and CDR2: GTSNPN and SVGIG (reference sequence). The CDR3 sequence is 14 residues long. Between the trimmed V and J ends, which lost 0 bases and 5 bases, there was a span of 13 bases. The CDR3 DNA sequence: TGTGCCTGGAGTGTACGAGGGGGACGGACTGAAGCTTTCTTT. This encodes CAWSVRGGRTEAFF.

The chain couples TRBV3-1 (or the pseudogene TRBV3-2) to TRBJ2-7; D not certain. Trimming removed 1 base at V and 1 base at J, with 8 bases between. Germline V gene lookup returns CDR1 LGHDT and CDR2 YNNKEL (reference sequence). This CDR3 has 14 amino acids. The CDR3 sequence: CASSQVAQSYEQYF. The CDR3 DNA reads as TGTGCCAGCAGCCAAGTGGCTCAATCCTACGAGCAGTACTTC.

This chain connects TRBV19 to TRBJ2-6; 7 bases align to TRBD1. Germline lookup yields CDR1 LNHDA and CDR2 SQIVND (reference sequence). This CDR3 comprises 16 residues. V lost 3 bases and J lost 4; bases outside the gene matches: 6. The CDR3 nucleotides are TGTGCCAGTAGTATCGAGGGGACAGTAGGGGCCAACGTCCTGACTTTC. It codes for CASSIEGTVGANVLTF.

The chain employs TRBV3-1 (or the pseudogene TRBV3-2) and TRBJ1-2; 7 bases line up with TRBD1. J lost 4 bases, V lost 0 bases, and 2 bases had no gene match. Germline assignment: CDR1 LGHDT and CDR2 YNNKEL (reference sequence). The CDR3 covers 14 residues. In nucleotides, the CDR3 is TGTGCCAGCAGCCAAGATTGGACAGGCTATGGCTACACCTTC. Amino acids: CASSQDWTGYGYTF.